This T cell receptor (beta chain) was documented in a study of cytomegalovirus exposure and HLA in healthy donors. Everyone who donated was a healthy bone marrow donor. Note on this clone: The antigen remains undetermined.

Notes on the study in general: Excluded: some indistinguishable V segments such as TRBV6-2 and TRBV6-3.

Trimming took off 9 bases at V and 8 bases at J, with 17 bases between the two ends. CDR1 is LNHNV and CDR2 is YYDKDF in the germline V gene (reference sequence). This CDR3 comprises 13 residues. Primers included in the PCR were 60 Vbeta and 13 Jbeta primers. Sequenced by immunoSEQ multiplex PCR; TCRdb stores in-frame clones only, minus some. The table lists approximately 150,000 clones, around two thirds of them singletons. This sequence originates from a man aged 30-40 years in good health and CMV-seropositive. This sequence joins TRBV15 and TRBJ2-1, with a possible D match to TRBD2 (6 bases). The source material was PBMCs. Here the CDR3 reads CATLGGMSYEQFF. CDR3 in DNA: TGTGCCACGCTGGGCGGGATGAGCTATGAGCAGTTCTTC.